This is a list of T cell receptor beta chains from one sample in a study of siplizumab effects on memory and regulatory T cells. Profiling relied on immunoSEQ multiplex PCR, and the TCRdb table lists in-frame clones only, not all of them. In the table there are about 120,000 clones, 94% of which are singletons. Sequenced material: non-Treg CD4+ T cells sorted from blood. These receptors all come from a human donor in good health. Each CDR3 is given with its conserved first and last residue. A D gene is named only where the DNA matches it firmly. The size entry is marked missing in some rows and otherwise reads once, few, many or a size class.

size: .
D: .
V: TRBV18
J: TRBJ2-5
DNA: TGTGCCAGCTCACCGCAGGGACGGCCGGAGACCCAGTACTTC
CDR3: CASSPQGRPETQYF

size: .
D: .
V: TRBV9
J: TRBJ2-1
DNA: TGTGCCAGCAGCGTAACAGATTCTAATGAGCAGTTCTTC
CDR3: CASSVTDSNEQFF

size: .
D: .
V: TRBV20-1
J: TRBJ1-2
DNA: TGCAGTGCTAGAGTTGGGGCCTACACCTTC
CDR3: CSARVGAYTF

size: .
D: .
V: TRBV6-6
J: TRBJ2-1
DNA: TGTGCCAGCAGCTCACGGACGGGAGAGCAGTTCTTC
CDR3: CASSSRTGEQFF

size: .
D: .
V: TRBV7-2
J: TRBJ2-5
DNA: TGTGCCAGCAGTTACAGGGGAGGAAAAGAGACCCAGTACTTC
CDR3: CASSYRGGKETQYF

size: .
D: .
V: TRBV4-1
J: TRBJ1-1
DNA: TGCGCCAGCAGCCAAAAGATGGGCTTGGGGAACACTGAAGCTTTCTTT
CDR3: CASSQKMGLGNTEAFF

size: .
D: TRBD1
V: TRBV6-5
J: TRBJ2-5
DNA: TGTGCCAGCAGTTCGGGACAGGCTCAAGAGACCCAGTACTTC
CDR3: CASSSGQAQETQYF

size: .
D: .
V: TRBV2
J: TRBJ1-2
DNA: TGTGCCAGCGCAGGCGGCCTCGCAGGGTTTGGCTACACCTTC
CDR3: CASAGGLAGFGYTF

size: .
D: .
V: TRBV7-2
J: TRBJ2-2
DNA: TGTGCCAGCAGCCTAACTTACCCCACTAGCTCTCGGGGCGGGGAGCTGTTTTTT
CDR3: CASSLTYPTSSRGGELFF

size: .
D: TRBD1
V: TRBV25-1
J: TRBJ2-2
DNA: TGTGCCAGCAGTGTTACAGGGGCCCAAACCGGGGAGCTGTTTTTT
CDR3: CASSVTGAQTGELFF

size: .
D: .
V: TRBV15
J: TRBJ2-2
DNA: TGTGCCACCAGCAGAGATCTGTTAGCAATCGGCGGGGAGCTGTTTTTT
CDR3: CATSRDLLAIGGELFF

size: .
D: TRBD1
V: TRBV5-3
J: TRBJ2-3
DNA: TGTGCCAGAAGCTTGTGGTGGGACAGGGGAGTTTCAGATACGCAGTATTTT
CDR3: CARSLWWDRGVSDTQYF

size: .
D: .
V: TRBV6-5
J: TRBJ1-2
DNA: TGTGCCAGCAGTTTATCCTTCCCCACAGGGACCTATGGCTACACCTTC
CDR3: CASSLSFPTGTYGYTF

size: .
D: TRBD1
V: TRBV2
J: TRBJ2-2
DNA: TGTGCCAGCAGTTTGGACAGGGGTACCGGGGAGCTGTTTTTT
CDR3: CASSLDRGTGELFF

size: .
D: .
V: TRBV6-6
J: TRBJ2-7
DNA: TGTGCCAGCAGTTACTCGAACACCCGATACGAGCAGTACTTC
CDR3: CASSYSNTRYEQYF

size: .
D: .
V: TRBV6-1
J: TRBJ1-4
DNA: TGTGCCAGACATAATGCAACTAATGAAAAACTGTTTTTT
CDR3: CARHNATNEKLFF

size: .
D: .
V: TRBV5-1
J: TRBJ1-1
DNA: TGCGCCAGCAGCTTGGCCGTGGGGACGGGGAACACTGAAGCTTTCTTT
CDR3: CASSLAVGTGNTEAFF

size: .
D: .
V: TRBV14
J: TRBJ1-3
DNA: TGTGCCAGCAGCTTGACAAGCTCTGGAAACACCATATATTTT
CDR3: CASSLTSSGNTIYF

size: .
D: .
V: TRBV10-3
J: TRBJ2-1
DNA: TGTGCCATCATGAGGGGAGAATACAATGAGCAGTTCTTC
CDR3: CAIMRGEYNEQFF

size: once
D: .
V: TRBV28
J: TRBJ2-7
DNA: TGTGCCAGCAGTTTAGACCCAGGGGGGGGTTACGAGCAGTACTTC
CDR3: CASSLDPGGGYEQYF

size: .
D: .
V: TRBV19
J: TRBJ1-6
DNA: TGTGCCAGTAGTATAGACAGCTATAATTCACCCCTCCACTTT
CDR3: CASSIDSYNSPLHF

size: .
D: TRBD2
V: TRBV29-1
J: TRBJ2-3
DNA: TGCAGCGTTGGAGGGACTAGCGGGGGAACAGATACGCAGTATTTT
CDR3: CSVGGTSGGTDTQYF

size: .
D: .
V: TRBV11-3
J: TRBJ2-7
DNA: TGTGCCAGCAGCCGCGGGGAAGCCTACGAGCAGTACTTC
CDR3: CASSRGEAYEQYF

size: .
D: .
V: TRBV30
J: TRBJ2-5
DNA: TGTGCCTGGAGTTTCCAGGGAGAGACCCAGTACTTC
CDR3: CAWSFQGETQYF